This T cell receptor beta chain derives from a study of cytomegalovirus exposure and HLA in healthy donors. General observations from the study: As immune exposure information, only CMV serostatus was available.

In the case of this clone: Its antigen is unidentified.

The CDR3 length is 12 residues. V lost 3 bases and J lost 5, with 8 bases in between. CDR1 and CDR2 (germline): SGDLS, YYNGEE. The PCR made use of 60 Vbeta and 13 Jbeta primers. Here immunoSEQ multiplex PCR was the method, and the copy in TCRdb shows in-frame clones only, minus some. The table counts about 140,000 clones; 0.96% lies in the top ten. Sequenced sample: PBMCs. The sequence was obtained from a male donor in good health and CMV-seronegative. V and J are TRBV9 and TRBJ2-5; D not certain. The CDR3 sequence: CASSAAEETQYF. DNA for the CDR3: TGTGCCAGCAGCGCCGCGGAGGAGACCCAGTACTTC.